Below, 31 T cell receptor beta chains from the same sample are listed, as sequenced in a study of human T cells and chemical hapten exposure. Using its own MiXCR run on the RACE reads, TCRdb lists one record per CDR3 protein. The sample has tens of thousands of distinct CDR3 sequences; 9.6% are singletons. Time point reported: pre-sensitization, week 0. Treatment meaning: therapeutic diphenylcyclopropenone sensitization with weekly scalp DPC. The sample consisted of whole blood, taken in connection with sensitization to the hapten diphenylcyclopropenone (DPC). Every receptor here comes from a woman aged 40-49 years with alopecia areata. Some clones in this sample may be carry-over from other donors' samples.

This clonotype was seen at least ten times. This chain links TRBV6-5 with TRBJ2-7; D may correspond to TRBD1 or TRBD2 (5 bases each). Per germline, CDR1 MNHEY and CDR2 SVGAGI. The V end lost 0 bases, the J end lost 0 bases, and 12 bases lay between the germline ends. This CDR3 comprises 16 residues. This chain's CDR3 is CASSYSISGSSYEQYF. The CDR3 DNA is TGTGCCAGCAGTTACTCGATTTCAGGGAGCTCCTACGAGCAGTACTTC.

In its sample, this clonotype was seen a few times. V is TRBV28 and J is TRBJ1-2, with 7 bases aligning to TRBD1. The CDR3 runs to 14 residues. J gave up 4 bases and V 5 bases, and 7 bases lay outside the gene matches. From germline, CDR1 is MDHEN and CDR2 SYDVKM. The chain's CDR3 is CASSGGRDSYGYTF. The CDR3 DNA reads TGTGCCAGCAGTGGAGGACGGGACAGCTATGGCTACACCTTC.

This clonotype was observed at least ten times. The chain employs TRBV18 and TRBJ2-4; 10 nucleotides match TRBD1. This CDR3 contains 11 residues. Germline-derived CDR1 and CDR2 are KGHSH and LQKENI. Germline trimming cut 4 bases from V and 13 bases from J; bases unmatched to any gene: 1. Here the CDR3 reads CASSRDRGQYF. CDR3 DNA: TGTGCCAGCTCACGGGACAGGGGCCAGTACTTC.

This clonotype appeared many times. The chain combines TRBV12-5 with TRBJ1-2, with 7 bases matching TRBD1. CDR1 is LGHNT and CDR2 is FRNRAP in the germline V gene. V shed 4 bases and J 4 bases; nucleotides not matched to a gene: 9. CDR3 size: 15 residues. The chain's CDR3 is CASGSPDRSFYGYTF. CDR3 in DNA: TGTGCTAGTGGTTCCCCGGACAGGTCCTTCTATGGCTACACCTTC.

This clonotype has more than one count but fewer than ten. The chain recombines TRBV20-1 with TRBJ2-3, with 7 bases matching TRBD1. Germline trimming cut 3 bases from V and 5 bases from J; bases unmatched to any gene: 14. Per germline, CDR1 DFQATT and CDR2 SNEGSKA (reference sequence). This CDR3 has 16 residues. In DNA, the CDR3 is TGCAGTGCTAGCGAGGGGGCGCTTGTTAAAATAGATACGCAGTATTTT. As protein: CSASEGALVKIDTQYF.

In its sample, this clonotype was seen many times. Written as DNA, the CDR3 is TGTGCCAGCAGTTACACCACCCTCGACAATGAGCAGTTCTTC. It codes for CASSYTTLDNEQFF. This sequence joins TRBV6-6 and TRBJ2-1; D not resolved. Trimming shortened V by 2 bases and J by 5 bases, and 10 bases separated the two germline ends. The CDR3 has 14 residues. Germline lookup yields CDR1 MNHNY and CDR2 SVGAGI (reference sequence).

The chain recombines TRBV4-1 with TRBJ2-1; 9 bases align to TRBD1. The germline V gene has CDR1 MGHRA and CDR2 YSYEKL. Trimming cost V 1 base and J 14 bases; bases outside gene matches: 6. This CDR3 spans 13 amino acids. CDR3 sequence: CASSQAGDRAEFF. The CDR3 region has the DNA TGCGCCAGCAGCCAAGCCGGGGACAGGGCCGAGTTCTTC.

This clonotype occurred many times. The chain employs TRBV7-8 and TRBJ2-7; D is uncertain. The CDR3 covers 15 residues. Trimming left V 7 bases short and J 0 bases short, with 16 bases between. Germline values: CDR1 SGHVS, CDR2 FQNEAQ. Here the CDR3 DNA reads TGTGCCAGCACCCCTTTAGGACCTCCCTCCTACGAGCAGTACTTC. Protein sequence: CASTPLGPPSYEQYF.

The sample holds many counts of this clonotype. The gene calls are TRBV20-1 and TRBJ2-6; TRBD1 aligns across 7 bases. The CDR3 has 14 residues. V shed 6 bases, J shed 4 bases, and the junction held 6 bases outside the gene matches. Germline V gives CDR1 DFQATT, CDR2 SNEGSKA (reference sequence). The CDR3 reads CSAPQGTGANVLTF. In nucleotides, the CDR3 is TGCAGTGCACCACAGGGGACAGGGGCCAACGTCCTGACTTTC.

There are many counts of this clonotype. This chain links TRBV19 with TRBJ1-1; D call uncertain. The CDR3 spans 15 residues. CDR1 LNHDA and CDR2 SQIVND come from the germline V gene (reference sequence). V lost 5 bases, J lost 0 bases, and 13 bases lay in between. CDR3 loop: CASSDGSSVNTEAFF. CDR3 bases: TGTGCCAGTAGTGACGGCAGCTCTGTGAACACTGAAGCTTTCTTT.

This CDR3 reads CASSSKDRGIYEQYF. The CDR3 bases are TGTGCCAGCAGCTCGAAGGACAGGGGTATCTACGAGCAGTACTTC. V is TRBV11-1 and J is TRBJ2-7, with TRBD1 matching over 9 bases. Germline CDR1 SGHAT, CDR2 FQDESV (reference sequence). After removal of 4 bases from V and 3 bases from J, the junction contained 7 bases not matched to a gene. The CDR3 contains 15 residues.

This clonotype turned up a few times. The chain combines TRBV19 with TRBJ2-6; D uncertain. CDR1 LNHDA and CDR2 SQIVND come from the germline V gene (reference sequence). Deletions cut 6 bases from V and 1 base from J, with 4 bases between. This CDR3 contains 13 residues. CDR3: CASSMSGANVLTF. CDR3 DNA: TGTGCCAGTAGCATGTCTGGGGCCAACGTCCTGACTTTC.

This clonotype was detected ten times or more. The gene calls are TRBV2 and TRBJ1-5; tentatively, D is TRBD1 (5 bases). The CDR3 totals 14 residues. Germline assignment: CDR1 SNHLY and CDR2 FYNNEI. The V end was cut by 6 bases, the J end by 0 bases, with 9 bases between. Written as DNA, the CDR3 is TGTGCCAGCAGACAGGTTAATAGCAATCAGCCCCAGCATTTT. As protein: CASRQVNSNQPQHF.

This chain connects TRBV10-3 to TRBJ1-6, with 8 nucleotides matching TRBD1. Looked up from germline, CDR1 is ENHRY and CDR2 is SYGVKD. Trimming took 6 bases from V and 10 from J; bases not matched to a gene: 8. The CDR3 loop spans 14 amino acids. Here the CDR3 DNA reads TGTGCCATCAGATCCCGGGACAGGAGATCACCCCTCCACTTT. Protein: CAIRSRDRRSPLHF.

CDR3 DNA sequence: TGTGCCATCAGTGAGTCGGTTCTTTCCTACAATGAGCAGTTCTTC. Amino acid sequence: CAISESVLSYNEQFF. This chain joins TRBV10-3 and TRBJ2-1; no clear D. V shed 0 bases and J shed 1 base, with 7 bases lying between them. Germline values: CDR1 ENHRY, CDR2 SYGVKD. CDR3 length: 15 residues.

The chain employs TRBV5-6 and TRBJ2-1; 11 nucleotides line up with TRBD1. This CDR3 spans 15 amino acids. The germline V gene has CDR1 SGHDT and CDR2 YYEEEE. Germline trimming cut 2 bases from V and 4 bases from J; bases unmatched to any gene: 2. The CDR3, as DNA: TGTGCCAGCAGCTTCGGACAGGGGGCTTACAATGAGCAGTTCTTC. It is translated as CASSFGQGAYNEQFF.

This clonotype was observed a few times. J is TRBJ2-3 and V is TRBV4-3; the match to TRBD2 covers 7 bases. The CDR3 has 16 amino acids. Losses at the gene ends were 1 base for V and 2 bases for J; bases not matched to a gene: 6. Germline V gene sequence: CDR1 LGHNA, CDR2 YSLEER. The CDR3: CASSQVVGGYTDTQYF. The CDR3 DNA is TGCGCCAGCAGCCAAGTTGTGGGGGGGTACACAGATACGCAGTATTTT.

This clonotype was detected ten times or more. The rearrangement links TRBV5-4 to TRBJ2-3, with D perhaps given as TRBD1 or TRBD2 (5 bases each). V was trimmed by 0 bases and J by 1 base, leaving 12 bases between them. The CDR3 loop spans 16 amino acids. CDR1 and CDR2 (germline): SGHNT, YYREEE (reference sequence). CDR3 in DNA: TGTGCCAGCAGCTTGGATTCGGGACCGGGCACAGATACGCAGTATTTT. Translating it yields CASSLDSGPGTDTQYF.

This clonotype was seen only a few times. The chain links TRBV5-1 to TRBJ2-2, with TRBD2 identical over 10 bases. This CDR3 is built from 17 residues. Germline V CDR1 and CDR2: SGHRS, YFSETQ. V lost 1 base and J lost 5; bases outside the gene matches: 8. The CDR3 nucleotides are TGCGCCAGCAGCTTGACGCTAGCGGGGGCCCTGACCGGGGAGCTGTTTTTT. Translation: CASSLTLAGALTGELFF.

Remarks on this clonotype: With a much larger clone just one base away, this may be a read error. This chain uses TRBV12-3 or TRBV12-4 with TRBJ1-2, with 7 bases identical to TRBD1. The CDR3 consists of 15 residues. In DNA form, the CDR3 reads TGTGCCAGCAGTTTAGCCCTGACAGGGCCCTATGGCTACATCTTC. Encoded protein: CASSLALTGPYGYIF.

Ten or more counts support this clonotype. The rearrangement joins TRBV12-3 or TRBV12-4 to TRBJ1-2; D remains ambiguous. This CDR3 contains 15 residues. The germline V and J ends were trimmed by 2 bases and 4 bases, with 14 bases remaining between them. CDR3 protein: CASSLIILSPYGYTF. The CDR3 DNA is TGTGCCAGCAGTTTAATCATCCTAAGCCCCTATGGCTACACCTTC.

This clonotype was recorded at least ten times. V gene TRBV30 combines with J gene TRBJ1-1; D uncertain. V dropped 0 bases and J dropped 1 base, with 12 bases sitting between them. Looked up from germline, CDR1 is GTSNPN and CDR2 is SVGIG (reference sequence). The CDR3 has 15 amino acids. For the CDR3, the DNA is TGTGCCTGGAGTGTAAAAGGAGCGACGAACACTGAAGCTTTCTTT. Amino acids: CAWSVKGATNTEAFF.

This clonotype was found many times. The chain couples TRBV12-5 to TRBJ1-3, with 8 bases identical to TRBD1. The germline gives CDR1 LGHNT, CDR2 FRNRAP. After removal of 2 bases from V and 0 bases from J, the junction contained 6 bases not matched to a gene. This CDR3 contains 17 residues. The CDR3: CASGLIWDRSSGNTIYF. The CDR3, as DNA: TGTGCTAGTGGTTTGATTTGGGACAGGAGCTCTGGAAACACCATATATTTT.

This clonotype was detected only a few times. The chain uses TRBV4-1 and TRBJ1-1; 7 bases are shared with TRBD1. The CDR3 covers 17 residues. Per the germline V gene, CDR1 is MGHRA and CDR2 is YSYEKL. Losses at the gene ends were 4 bases for V and 4 bases for J; bases not matched to a gene: 15. DNA of the CDR3: TGCGCCAGCAGCCCTCGATATCAGGGGACAGTGGGCACTGAAGCTTTCTTT. Translated, it gives CASSPRYQGTVGTEAFF.

This clonotype was detected a few times. CDR3: CASTLRGQNTEAFF. CDR3 nucleotides: TGTGCCAGTACCCTCCGCGGGCAGAACACTGAAGCTTTCTTT. The rearrangement joins TRBV19 to TRBJ1-1; D is undetermined. Between the trimmed V and J ends, which lost 7 bases and 1 base, there was a span of 13 bases. Per germline, CDR1 LNHDA and CDR2 SQIVND (reference sequence). This CDR3 has 14 amino acids. Drawing the rest from reference TRBV19 and TRBJ1-1, the complete variable domain is DGGITQSPKYLFRKEGQNVTLSCEQNLNHDAMYWYRQDPGQGLRLIYYSQIVNDFQKGDIAEGYSVSREKKESFPLTVTSAQKNPTAFYLCASTLRGQNTEAFFGQGTRLTVV.

Ten or more counts support this clonotype. The V call is TRBV7-2, the J call TRBJ2-3, with 8 nucleotides matching TRBD1. With V trimmed by 6 bases and J by 1 base, 6 bases remained unmatched. CDR3 length equals 15 residues. The germline V gene encodes CDR1 SGHTA and CDR2 FQGNSA. The CDR3 spells CASRAPGQGTDTQYF. The CDR3 nucleotides read TGTGCCAGCAGGGCACCGGGACAGGGCACAGATACGCAGTATTTT.

This clonotype showed up many times. The V gene is TRBV5-1, the J gene TRBJ2-7; 7 bases line up with TRBD1. Germline V gene data show CDR1 as SGHRS and CDR2 as YFSETQ. The CDR3 is 15 amino acids. V shed 4 bases and J 5 bases; nucleotides not matched to a gene: 12. The CDR3 reads CASSLSTGKAHEQYF. The CDR3 DNA follows: TGCGCCAGCAGCCTATCGACAGGGAAAGCCCACGAGCAGTACTTC. Drawing the rest from reference TRBV5-1 and TRBJ2-7, the complete variable domain is KAGVTQTPRYLIKTRGQQVTLSCSPISGHRSVSWYQQTPGQGLQFLFEYFSETQRNKGNFPGRFSGRQFSNSRSEMNVSTLELGDSALYLCASSLSTGKAHEQYFGPGTRLTVT.

The table lists this clonotype with many counts. The CDR3 loop is CASSLEPGTVSYNEQFF. The CDR3, as DNA: TGCGCCAGCAGCTTGGAACCAGGGACAGTCTCCTACAATGAGCAGTTCTTC. The rearrangement joins TRBV5-1 to TRBJ2-1, with 7 bases lining up with TRBD1. The V gene's germline CDR1 is SGHRS and CDR2 YFSETQ. The J segment lost 0 bases and the V segment lost 0 bases, leaving 6 bases of the junction unmatched. CDR3 length: 17 amino acids.

Ten or more counts support this clonotype. The chain carries TRBV28 and TRBJ2-7; 7 bases are shared with TRBD1. CDR1 and CDR2 (germline): MDHEN, SYDVKM. J was trimmed by 6 bases and V by 4 bases; bases with no gene match: 12. CDR3 length: 15 residues. CDR3 in amino acids: CASSSTTGARGEQYF. The CDR3 coding sequence is TGTGCCAGCAGTTCCACCACAGGGGCCCGAGGCGAGCAGTACTTC.

This clonotype was detected ten times or more. The rearrangement uses TRBV5-1 and TRBJ2-5; the match to TRBD2 covers 14 bases. Germline values: CDR1 SGHRS, CDR2 YFSETQ. Germline trimming cut 2 bases from V and 5 bases from J; bases unmatched to any gene: 5. This CDR3 region has 16 residues. The chain's CDR3 is CASSFPGLAGEETQYF. DNA for the CDR3: TGCGCCAGCAGCTTTCCGGGACTAGCGGGGGAGGAGACCCAGTACTTC.

This clonotype was counted a few times. The rearrangement links TRBV7-9 to TRBJ2-1; D unresolved. Trimming cost V 5 bases and J 10 bases, with 9 bases left between them. In germline, CDR1 is SEHNR, CDR2 FQNEAQ (reference sequence). This CDR3 has 11 amino acids. For the CDR3, the DNA is TGTGCCAGCAGCAGCGCAAACGAGCAGTTCTTC. Translated: CASSSANEQFF.